The 31 T cell receptor beta chains presented below share a single source sample, sequenced in a study of response to subunit inactivated influenza vaccine. TCRdb fed the RT-PCR reads into MiXCR, producing one record per CDR3 protein. This sample has approximately 500,000 distinct CDR3 sequences, with roughly 23% found just once. The same sample was also used in a study of T cells expressing NK-cell markers. From that report: The TCR beta cDNA came from 5'RACE template switching with UMIs.

Specimen: CD4+ T cells sorted from PBMCs, collected about 12 days after vaccination. The receptor source for this set is a man aged 45 to 65 who received an inactivated influenza vaccine.

The V gene is TRBV20-1, the J gene TRBJ2-3, with D unresolved. Trimming shortened V by 4 bases and J by 0 bases, and 11 bases separated the two germline ends. From germline, CDR1 is DFQATT and CDR2 SNEGSKA (reference sequence). This CDR3 is 14 amino acids long. This CDR3 is CSAIGPASTDTQYF. The CDR3 DNA is TGCAGTGCTATCGGACCAGCCAGCACAGATACGCAGTATTTT.

This clonotype was found many times. This chain connects TRBV3-1 to TRBJ2-4; TRBD2 matches 10 bases. V was clipped by 0 bases and J by 6 bases; unmatched bases: 8. Germline V gives CDR1 LGHDT, CDR2 YNNKEL (reference sequence). CDR3 size: 17 residues. In nucleotides, the CDR3 is TGTGCCAGCAGCCAAGATTGGGCGGTAGCGGGGGGAAACATTCAGTACTTC. Protein product: CASSQDWAVAGGNIQYF.

The V and J genes are TRBV11-3 and TRBJ2-3, with 12 bases fitting TRBD2. Trimming removed 5 bases from V and 1 base from J; junction bases left unmatched: 7. The CDR3 has 17 residues. The germline gives CDR1 SGHNT, CDR2 YENEEA. The CDR3 loop reads CASSIRTSGAGTDTQYF. The CDR3 region has the DNA TGTGCCAGCAGCATCCGGACTAGCGGGGCCGGCACAGATACGCAGTATTTT.

V usage is TRBV11-3 and J usage is TRBJ2-3; 11 nucleotides align to TRBD2. This CDR3 region has 17 residues. V was clipped by 1 base and J by 1 base; unmatched bases: 4. Germline V gene data show CDR1 as SGHNT and CDR2 as YENEEA. The chain's CDR3 is CASSLGTSGSGTDTQYF. CDR3 nucleotide sequence: TGTGCCAGCAGCTTAGGGACTAGCGGGTCTGGCACAGATACGCAGTATTTT.

This clonotype was counted between two and nine times. CDR3 coding DNA: TGTGCCAGCAGTGAGGGGGCGGGCCTCCCTTTGCTCCTGGACAATGAGCAGTTCTTC. Translating gives CASSEGAGLPLLLDNEQFF. V gene TRBV2 combines with J gene TRBJ2-1, with D perhaps matching TRBD1 (6 bases). Trimming removed 3 bases at V and 5 bases at J, with 26 bases between. The length of the CDR3 is 19 residues. The germline V gene has CDR1 SNHLY and CDR2 FYNNEI.

V gene TRBV7-2 combines with J gene TRBJ2-1; perhaps TRBD2 as D (6 bases). Germline V lookup: CDR1 SGHTA, CDR2 FQGNSA. The CDR3 sequence is 16 residues long. Trimming stripped 5 bases from V and 2 bases from J, with 16 bases between. The CDR3 protein is CASSPLSGSTYNEQFF. The CDR3 nucleotides read TGTGCCAGCAGCCCCCTTAGCGGCTCGACCTACAATGAGCAGTTCTTC.

In this sample, this clonotype turned up many times. J is TRBJ2-1 and V is TRBV9; 9 positions match TRBD1. V shed 4 bases, J shed 2 bases, and the junction held 4 bases outside the gene matches. Germline CDR1 reads SGDLS; CDR2 reads YYNGEE. The CDR3 spans 15 residues. Written as DNA, the CDR3 is TGTGCCAGCAGCCCGCGACAGGGGGCCTACAATGAGCAGTTCTTC. Protein: CASSPRQGAYNEQFF.

This clonotype was found a few times. The V and J genes are TRBV10-3 and TRBJ2-7; TRBD1 agrees at 8 bases. Looked up from germline, CDR1 is ENHRY and CDR2 is SYGVKD. V trimming: 5 bases; J trimming: 2 bases; junction bases outside the gene matches: 2. The CDR3 has 13 residues. The CDR3 sequence is CAISPGQAYEQYF. The CDR3 nucleotides read TGTGCCATCAGTCCGGGACAGGCCTACGAGCAGTACTTC.

The chain recombines TRBV24-1 with TRBJ2-7, with D perhaps matching TRBD1 (6 bases). Germline V CDR1 and CDR2: KGHDR, SFDVKD. The CDR3 sequence is 14 residues long. Trimming pared 6 bases from V and 5 bases from J, leaving 16 bases between. In DNA, the CDR3 is TGTGCCACCAGTACCGTACAGGGAATCCACGAGCAGTACTTC. It translates to CATSTVQGIHEQYF.

This clonotype was counted a few times. The chain is built from TRBV5-1 and TRBJ2-5; D gene ambiguous. Germline CDR1 reads SGHRS; CDR2 reads YFSETQ. V was shortened by 4 bases and J by 3 bases, with 13 bases between the two germline ends. The CDR3 sequence is 14 residues long. The CDR3 DNA is TGCGCCAGCAGCCCCCGGACGGTTAAAGAGACCCAGTACTTC. Residues: CASSPRTVKETQYF. Complete variable domain (other parts from reference TRBV5-1 and TRBJ2-5): KAGVTQTPRYLIKTRGQQVTLSCSPISGHRSVSWYQQTPGQGLQFLFEYFSETQRNKGNFPGRFSGRQFSNSRSEMNVSTLELGDSALYLCASSPRTVKETQYFGPGTRLLVL.

The V gene is TRBV4-3, the J gene TRBJ2-2, with a weak D call TRBD2 (5 bases). The germline V and J ends were trimmed by 4 bases and 0 bases, with 12 bases remaining between them. The germline V gene encodes CDR1 LGHNA and CDR2 YSLEER. CDR3 size: 16 residues. CDR3 in DNA: TGCGCCAGCAGCCTGGGTCGCGGGTCGAACACCGGGGAGCTGTTTTTT. Translation: CASSLGRGSNTGELFF.

The rearrangement joins TRBV28 to TRBJ2-5, with D possibly TRBD2 on 6 matching bases. The CDR3 covers 15 residues. Germline values: CDR1 MDHEN, CDR2 SYDVKM. Trimming pared 3 bases from V and 3 bases from J, leaving 14 bases between. The CDR3 sequence is CASSFITSQEETQYF. The CDR3 DNA reads TGTGCCAGCAGTTTCATAACTAGCCAGGAAGAGACCCAGTACTTC.

The chain links TRBV27 to TRBJ2-5; D might be TRBD1 or TRBD2, each matching 5 bases. Looked up from germline, CDR1 is MNHEY and CDR2 is SMNVEV (reference sequence). This CDR3 contains 13 residues. The germline V and J ends were trimmed by 10 bases and 7 bases, with 19 bases remaining between them. The CDR3 loop reads CATALYWGWTQYF. CDR3 bases: TGTGCCACTGCACTATATTGGGGGTGGACCCAGTACTTC.

CDR3 residues: CASSATGGGANVLTF. Here the CDR3 DNA reads TGTGCCAGCAGCGCAACAGGCGGCGGGGCCAACGTCCTGACTTTC. J is TRBJ2-6 and V is TRBV9; D perhaps matches TRBD1 (5 bases). The CDR3 length is 15 residues. V was cut by 3 bases and J by 4 bases, with 11 bases left in between. CDR1 SGDLS and CDR2 YYNGEE come from the germline V gene.

V and J are TRBV5-1 and TRBJ2-5; 13 nucleotides align to TRBD2. Germline V gives CDR1 SGHRS, CDR2 YFSETQ. CDR3 length: 16 amino acids. With V trimmed by 4 bases and J by 2 bases, 5 bases remained unmatched. This CDR3 reads CASSPGTSGTQETQYF. In DNA form, the CDR3 reads TGCGCCAGCAGCCCCGGGACTAGCGGGACACAAGAGACCCAGTACTTC.

The sample holds a few counts of this clonotype. The rearrangement joins TRBV15 to TRBJ2-7; D perhaps matches TRBD2 (5 bases). Trimming removed 0 bases from V and 4 bases from J, with 10 bases in between. The germline V gene encodes CDR1 LNHNV and CDR2 YYDKDF (reference sequence). The CDR3 runs 14 residues. The chain's CDR3 is CATSREVGDYEQYF. For the CDR3, the DNA is TGTGCCACCAGCAGAGAGGTGGGAGATTACGAGCAGTACTTC. The variable domain in full, with the rest retrieved from reference TRBV15 and TRBJ2-7, is DAMVIQNPRYQVTQFGKPVTLSCSQTLNHNVMYWYQQKSSQAPKLLFHYYDKDFNNEADTPDNFQSRRPNTSFCFLDIRSPGLGDTAMYLCATSREVGDYEQYFGPGTRLTVT.

This clonotype was counted at least ten times. The rearrangement joins TRBV20-1 to TRBJ2-1, with 9 bases that match TRBD2. Germline V lookup: CDR1 DFQATT, CDR2 SNEGSKA (reference sequence). CDR3 size: 17 residues. V shed 1 base, J shed 0 bases, and the junction held 7 bases outside the gene matches. CDR3 sequence reads: CSARGLLAGASYNEQFF. The CDR3 coding sequence is TGCAGTGCTAGAGGGTTGTTAGCGGGGGCCTCCTACAATGAGCAGTTCTTC.

This clonotype was observed a single time. The V and J genes are TRBV11-1 and TRBJ2-1; 7 bases are shared with TRBD2. Germline V CDR1 and CDR2: SGHAT, FQDESV (reference sequence). V was pared by 4 bases and J by 4 bases, with 7 bases of the junction left unmatched. The CDR3 consists of 15 residues. The CDR3 here is CASSSGPAGYNEQFF. CDR3 DNA: TGTGCCAGCAGCTCCGGCCCAGCGGGGTACAATGAGCAGTTCTTC.

Only a few counts were recorded for this clonotype. The chain carries TRBV6-2 or TRBV6-3 and TRBJ2-5, with D uncertain. Germline V gene lookup returns CDR1 MNHEY and CDR2 SVGEGT. Between the trimmed V and J ends, which lost 2 bases and 10 bases, there was a span of 8 bases. CDR3 size: 11 residues. The CDR3 loop reads CASSYPEVQYF. Here the CDR3 DNA reads TGTGCCAGCAGTTACCCCGAGGTCCAGTACTTC.

The chain couples TRBV5-5 to TRBJ2-6, with D perhaps matching TRBD1 or TRBD2 (5 bases each). This CDR3 contains 17 residues. The V and J ends lost 0 bases and 3 bases respectively, with 13 bases between them. Germline V gives CDR1 SGHKS, CDR2 YYEKEE (reference sequence). CDR3 in DNA: TGTGCCAGCAGCTTGGGGGACGGTCCCTTTGGGGCCAACGTCCTGACTTTC. Protein: CASSLGDGPFGANVLTF.

The table lists this clonotype with many counts. The chain combines TRBV20-1 with TRBJ2-1, with TRBD1 as a possible D gene (6 bases). The CDR3 has 12 amino acids. Trimming shortened V by 7 bases and J by 5 bases, and 12 bases separated the two germline ends. Germline lookup yields CDR1 DFQATT and CDR2 SNEGSKA (reference sequence). DNA of the CDR3: TGCAGTGTTCGGGACACTAACAATGAGCAGTTCTTC. Encoded protein: CSVRDTNNEQFF.

This clonotype was seen a handful of times. V is TRBV5-1 and J is TRBJ1-2; 8 bases are shared with TRBD1. Germline V CDR1 and CDR2: SGHRS, YFSETQ. There are 16 residues in the CDR3. V lost 0 bases and J lost 4; bases outside the gene matches: 8. CDR3 sequence reads: CASSLDPMTGVYGYTF. In DNA form, the CDR3 reads TGCGCCAGCAGCTTGGACCCGATGACAGGGGTCTATGGCTACACCTTC. Based on the CDR3 plus reference TRBV5-1 and TRBJ1-2, the full variable domain is KAGVTQTPRYLIKTRGQQVTLSCSPISGHRSVSWYQQTPGQGLQFLFEYFSETQRNKGNFPGRFSGRQFSNSRSEMNVSTLELGDSALYLCASSLDPMTGVYGYTFGSGTRLTVV.

This clonotype was seen more than once but under ten times. The junction and the germline gene differ at one end; a read error may be behind it. The V call is TRBV20-1, the J call TRBJ2-7; possibly TRBD1 for D (6 bases). CDR1 DFQATT and CDR2 SNEGSKA come from the germline V gene (reference sequence). The CDR3 is made up of 12 amino acids. The CDR3 bases are TGCAGTGCTAGAGATACCGGGACATCCTCCCAATTC. This gives the protein CSARDTGTSSQF.

The J gene is TRBJ1-5, the V gene TRBV20-1; TRBD1 is a possible D gene (5 bases). V was clipped by 6 bases and J by 4 bases, with 19 bases between them. The CDR3 contains 15 residues. CDR1 is DFQATT, CDR2 SNEGSKA, per germline (reference sequence). CDR3 DNA: TGCAGTGCCGTATCTAGGGGCAGAATAAATCAGCCCCAGCATTTT. Residues: CSAVSRGRINQPQHF.

The table lists this clonotype with a few counts. This chain links TRBV28 with TRBJ2-3; 8 bases align to TRBD2. After removal of 3 bases from V and 3 bases from J, the junction contained 17 bases not matched to a gene. CDR1 and CDR2 from the germline V gene are MDHEN and SYDVKM. This CDR3 has 19 amino acids. The chain's CDR3 is CASSFDSTGGLLRTDTQYF. The CDR3 coding sequence is TGTGCCAGCAGTTTCGATTCGACGGGGGGGCTTTTAAGGACAGATACGCAGTATTTT.

V and J are TRBV3-1 and TRBJ1-2; TRBD1 matches at 7 bases. The CDR3 sequence is 13 residues long. V was pared by 6 bases and J by 7 bases, with 8 bases of the junction left unmatched. Germline lookup yields CDR1 LGHDT and CDR2 YNNKEL (reference sequence). The CDR3 nucleotides are TGTGCCAGCAGTCGCCGGGACAGTGCTGGCTACACCTTC. As protein: CASSRRDSAGYTF.

The chain carries TRBV11-2 and TRBJ1-4; D is unclear. V shed 0 bases and J shed 8 bases, with 7 bases lying between them. Per germline, CDR1 SGHAT and CDR2 FQNNGV. The length of the CDR3 is 13 residues. CDR3 nucleotide sequence: TGTGCCAGCAGCTTAGATAGGAAGGAAAAACTGTTTTTT. Protein: CASSLDRKEKLFF.

The chain is built from TRBV7-9 and TRBJ2-5; TRBD1 aligns across 7 bases. Germline V gene sequence: CDR1 SEHNR, CDR2 FQNEAQ (reference sequence). This CDR3 region has 15 residues. J was trimmed by 4 bases and V by 5 bases; bases with no gene match: 10. Written as DNA, the CDR3 is TGTGCCAGCAGCGTAAACAGGGGCGTCGGAGAGACCCAGTACTTC. Translating gives CASSVNRGVGETQYF.

V is TRBV6-1 and J is TRBJ2-5, with 10 bases matching TRBD1. The CDR3 is made up of 14 amino acids. Germline V CDR1 and CDR2: MNHNS, SASEGT. V shed 10 bases and J 3 bases; nucleotides not matched to a gene: 8. CDR3 sequence (DNA): TGTGCCACCTTGGGACAGGGGCGAAAAGAGACCCAGTACTTC. This codes for CATLGQGRKETQYF.

The V call is TRBV5-5, the J call TRBJ1-4; D might be TRBD1 (5 bases). Trimming removed 0 bases at V and 10 bases at J, with 16 bases between. This CDR3 has 15 amino acids. In germline, CDR1 is SGHKS, CDR2 YYEKEE (reference sequence). The DNA of the CDR3 is TGTGCCAGCAGCTTGGAGGGGCAGCAGTCGACAAAACTGTTTTTT. Protein: CASSLEGQQSTKLFF.

The rearrangement links TRBV12-3 or TRBV12-4 to TRBJ2-5; TRBD1 matches 8 bases. CDR3 size: 14 residues. V gave up 6 bases and J gave up 5 bases; unmatched junction bases: 8. CDR3 nucleotide sequence: TGTGCCAGCAGCCCTGGACAGGGAATGGAGACCCAGTACTTC. It is translated as CASSPGQGMETQYF.